These 23 T cell receptor beta chains came from one sample sequenced in a study of CD8+CD57+ T cells in acquired aplastic anemia. The template for TCR beta VDJ and CDR3 sequence profiling was genomic DNA. MiXCR, applied by TCRdb to the reads, yields one record per CDR3 protein. The table lists 250,000 or so distinct CDR3 sequences, around half of them singletons. The sequenced patients had an expansion of CD8+CD57+ cells seen by flow cytometry. The sample consisted of sorted CD4+, CD8+, or CD8+CD57+ T cells (not recorded which) from PBMCs. Receptor source: a human donor with aplastic anemia.

This sequence joins TRBV2 and TRBJ2-7; D is perhaps TRBD1 (5 bases). The CDR3 covers 16 residues. V dropped 0 bases and J dropped 7 bases, with 19 bases sitting between them. Germline-derived CDR1 and CDR2 are SNHLY and FYNNEI. CDR3 region: CASSEALWGRGREQYF. The CDR3 bases are TGTGCCAGCAGTGAAGCGCTATGGGGTAGGGGTCGGGAGCAGTACTTC.

This clonotype has at least ten counts. The rearrangement links TRBV19 to TRBJ2-1, with 7 bases matching TRBD2. This CDR3 comprises 15 residues. Germline CDR1 and CDR2: LNHDA and SQIVND (reference sequence). V lost 4 bases to trimming and J lost 0 bases; unmatched junction nucleotides: 3. The CDR3 protein is CASSTSGNSYNEQFF. The CDR3 nucleotides are TGTGCCAGTAGTACGAGCGGGAACTCCTACAATGAGCAGTTCTTC.

The V and J genes are TRBV10-3 and TRBJ1-1; TRBD1 aligns across 7 bases. The CDR3 loop spans 16 amino acids. Germline-derived CDR1 and CDR2 are ENHRY and SYGVKD. The V gene end was trimmed by 4 bases and the J gene end by 2 bases; junction bases not matched to a gene: 10. In DNA form, the CDR3 reads TGTGCCATCAGTGGGGACAGATACTCTGGAAACACTGAAGCTTTCTTT. This encodes CAISGDRYSGNTEAFF.

V usage is TRBV20-1 and J usage is TRBJ2-3, with D unclear. The CDR3 covers 14 residues. In germline, CDR1 is DFQATT, CDR2 SNEGSKA (reference sequence). Deletions cut 6 bases from V and 1 base from J, with 14 bases between. The CDR3 reads CSAAPTGGTDTQYF. The CDR3 DNA reads as TGCAGTGCGGCCCCGACGGGCGGCACAGATACGCAGTATTTT.

Notes on this clonotype: Given a much more abundant clone one base away, this may be a read error. This chain connects TRBV12-3 or TRBV12-4 to TRBJ2-2; D possibly corresponds to TRBD2 (7 bases). V was shortened by 4 bases and J by 7 bases, with 13 bases between the two germline ends. The CDR3 is 14 residues long. The CDR3 region is CASSSRGRSGELFF. Here the CDR3 DNA reads TGTGCCAGCAGTTCGCGGGGGCGGAGCGGGGAGCTGTTTTTT.

The CDR3 region is CSARGRGFEQYF. CDR3 nucleotides: TGCAGTGCTAGAGGTCGGGGCTTCGAGCAGTACTTC. This chain joins TRBV20-1 and TRBJ2-7, with D perhaps given as TRBD1 or TRBD2 (5 bases each). V was clipped by 1 base and J by 6 bases, with 10 bases between them. The V gene's germline CDR1 is DFQATT and CDR2 SNEGSKA (reference sequence). The CDR3 is 12 residues long.

There are many counts of this clonotype. The chain is built from TRBV7-2 and TRBJ2-7; unclear D gene. The CDR3 is 21 amino acids. V lost 3 bases and J 0 bases, leaving 30 bases between the germline ends. CDR1 is SGHTA, CDR2 FQGNSA, per germline. For the CDR3, the DNA is TGTGCCAGCAGCTTCGTATTCCATGGGCCATCGCTCCCCCTACGCTCCTACGAGCAGTACTTC. Amino acid sequence: CASSFVFHGPSLPLRSYEQYF.

The rearrangement links TRBV24-1 to TRBJ2-3, with D possibly being TRBD2 (5 bases). The ends were cut back, 7 bases at V and 4 bases at J, with 14 bases in the middle. Germline CDR1 reads KGHDR; CDR2 reads SFDVKD. This CDR3 region has 14 residues. The CDR3 coding sequence is TGTGCCACCAGAGATCGAGGGAGCGCAGATACGCAGTATTTT. Protein: CATRDRGSADTQYF.

This clonotype was observed at least ten times. This sequence joins TRBV6-6 and TRBJ2-1; D unclear. From germline, CDR1 is MNHNY and CDR2 SVGAGI (reference sequence). V gave up 6 bases and J gave up 7 bases, with 7 bases separating them. CDR3 size: 11 residues. CDR3: CASSPSNEQFF. Here the CDR3 DNA reads TGTGCCAGCAGCCCGAGTAATGAGCAGTTCTTC.

CDR3 nucleotide sequence: TGCAGTGGGATGGGGACAGACATCTACGAGCAGTACTTC. The encoded protein is CSGMGTDIYEQYF. The chain is built from TRBV20-1 and TRBJ2-7; 7 nucleotides agree with TRBD1. Unmatched junction bases numbered 9, after V lost 7 bases and J lost 3 bases. The CDR3 is made up of 13 amino acids. Germline V gene lookup returns CDR1 DFQATT and CDR2 SNEGSKA (reference sequence).

As regards this clonotype: A much larger clonotype is one base distant, so this may be a read error. This is likely a read error, given that the CDR3 carries no conserved phenylalanine or tryptophan at its end. The CDR3 nucleotides are TGCGCCAGTAGCGGGAGGGCCTTTGGCACCGGGGAGCTGTTTCTT. Its protein is CASSGRAFGTGELFL. The V and J genes are TRBV10-1 and TRBJ2-2; 11 bases align to TRBD2. CDR1 is WNHNN, CDR2 SYGVQD, per germline (reference sequence). The CDR3 totals 15 residues. J gave up 4 bases and V 9 bases, and 7 bases lay outside the gene matches.

There are many counts of this clonotype. The chain couples TRBV6-1 to TRBJ2-3; 11 bases agree with TRBD1. The CDR3 contains 14 residues. V trimming: 5 bases; J trimming: 6 bases; junction bases outside the gene matches: 4. Germline CDR1 MNHNS, CDR2 SASEGT. The CDR3 region has the DNA TGTGCCAGCAGTATAGGACAGGGGGCGGATACGCAGTATTTT. Its translation: CASSIGQGADTQYF.

The CDR3 reads CASPRDRGMNTQYF. The CDR3 nucleotides are TGTGCCAGTCCCCGGGACAGGGGTATGAATACGCAGTATTTT. The chain uses TRBV2 and TRBJ2-3; 10 bases agree with TRBD1. Losses at the gene ends were 9 bases for V and 7 bases for J; bases not matched to a gene: 10. CDR3 length: 14 residues. The V gene's germline CDR1 is SNHLY and CDR2 FYNNEI.

To note about this clonotype: Germline and junction disagree at one end, which may indicate a read error. Here the CDR3 reads CASNARGTGANSPPHF. CDR3 nucleotide sequence: TGTGCCAGCAACGCGCGCGGGACAGGGGCTAATTCACCCCCCCACTTT. This chain uses TRBV2 with TRBJ1-6, with 10 bases matching TRBD1. The CDR3 has 16 residues. Germline CDR1 and CDR2: SNHLY and FYNNEI.

The chain employs TRBV20-1 and TRBJ2-7; D remains ambiguous. The CDR3 loop spans 13 amino acids. Germline lookup yields CDR1 DFQATT and CDR2 SNEGSKA (reference sequence). The V gene lost 1 base and the J gene lost 9 bases, with 16 bases spanning the gap. This CDR3 is CSARAMSDAWQYF. In DNA, the CDR3 is TGCAGTGCTAGAGCGATGTCGGATGCCTGGCAGTACTTC.

The chain uses TRBV20-1 and TRBJ2-5; 8 bases fit TRBD1. Germline CDR1 is DFQATT and CDR2 is SNEGSKA (reference sequence). The length of the CDR3 is 13 residues. V dropped 5 bases and J dropped 2; count of bases not matched to a gene: 4. CDR3 nucleotides: TGCAGTGCTCCGACAGGGGAACAAGAGACCCAGTACTTC. Encoded protein: CSAPTGEQETQYF.

With respect to this clonotype: The junction and the germline gene differ at one end; a read error may be behind it. The V and J genes are TRBV25-1 and TRBJ2-3; D gene uncertain. CDR1 and CDR2 from the germline V gene are MGHDK and SYGVNS. The CDR3 has 13 residues. DNA of the CDR3: TGTGCCAGCAGTGTAGTGGGCGGTGAGACCAAGTACTTC. It codes for CASSVVGGETKYF. Using reference TRBV25-1 and TRBJ2-3 for the parts outside the CDR3, the full variable domain is EADIYQTPRYLVIGTGKKITLECSQTMGHDKMYWYQQDPGMELHLIHYSYGVNSTEKGDLSSESTVSRIRTEHFPLTLESARPSHTSQYLCASSVVGGETKYFGPGTRLTVL.

V and J are TRBV24-1 and TRBJ2-1, with D tentatively TRBD1 or TRBD2 (5 bases each). V lost 10 bases to trimming and J lost 6 bases, with 18 bases between them. From germline, CDR1 is KGHDR and CDR2 SFDVKD. This CDR3 is built from 14 residues. Here the CDR3 reads CATKPGPVSNEQFF. The CDR3 DNA sequence: TGTGCCACAAAACCGGGACCCGTCTCCAATGAGCAGTTCTTC.

In this sample, this clonotype turned up once. A read error may explain this, as a much larger clone is one base away. Here the CDR3 DNA reads TGTGCCAGCAGTGACTTTATGCAGACCCAGTACTTC. This translates into CASSDFMQTQYF. This chain uses TRBV6-5 with TRBJ2-5; the D is unclear. The germline V gene has CDR1 MNHEY and CDR2 SVGAGI. Trimming removed 5 bases at V and 6 bases at J, with 10 bases between. This CDR3 region has 12 residues.

Ten or more counts support this clonotype. The chain uses TRBV10-1 and TRBJ2-5, with D hard to call. CDR3 length: 14 residues. Per the germline V gene, CDR1 is WNHNN and CDR2 is SYGVQD (reference sequence). The V end was cut by 2 bases, the J end by 5 bases, with 12 bases between. CDR3 region: CASSEIPDGETQYF. DNA for the CDR3: TGCGCCAGCAGTGAGATCCCAGACGGGGAGACCCAGTACTTC.

The J gene is TRBJ1-2, the V gene TRBV29-1, with D perhaps matching TRBD1 (6 bases). The CDR3 sequence is 11 residues long. V was shortened by 0 bases and J by 7 bases, with 6 bases between the two germline ends. Germline loops: CDR1 SQVTM, CDR2 ANQGSEA. The CDR3 nucleotides are TGCAGCGTTGAAGACAGGGGTGGCTACACCTTC. Amino acid sequence: CSVEDRGGYTF. The full variable domain, its missing parts supplied by reference TRBV29-1 and TRBJ1-2, is SAVISQKPSRDICQRGTSLTIQCQVDSQVTMMFWYRQQPGQSLTLIATANQGSEATYESGFVIDKFPISRPNLTFSTLTVSNMSPEDSSIYLCSVEDRGGYTFGSGTRLTVV.

This clonotype was detected ten times or more. The chain combines TRBV16 with TRBJ2-6, with 7 bases aligning to TRBD1. Germline CDR1 is KGHSY and CDR2 is FQNENV. There are 18 residues in the CDR3. Germline trimming cut 4 bases from V and 4 bases from J; bases unmatched to any gene: 13. The CDR3 region has the DNA TGTGCCAGCAGCCTCCTCGACAGGGCGGTGCGAGGGGCCAACGTCCTGACTTTC. Its protein product is CASSLLDRAVRGANVLTF.

This clonotype occurred many times. V usage is TRBV20-1 and J usage is TRBJ1-2; unclear D gene. The CDR3 has 15 amino acids. Germline CDR1 DFQATT, CDR2 SNEGSKA (reference sequence). Trimming took off 0 bases at V and 2 bases at J, with 13 bases between the two ends. The CDR3 DNA reads TGCAGTGCTAGAGAGCAAAGTCGGGAGAACTATGGCTACACCTTC. Translated, it gives CSAREQSRENYGYTF.